Presented here are 19 T cell receptor beta chains from one specimen sequenced in a study of T cells in Graves' hyperthyroidism and ophthalmopathy. Amplified TCR beta CDR3 regions came from RNA transcripts. RT-PCR in the first round (using the HTBI primer set) targeted the TCR CDR3. TCRdb itself ran the multiplex PCR reads through MiXCR, one entry per CDR3 protein. The sample lists around 400,000 distinct CDR3 sequences, roughly 14% occurring once. The sequencing sample was made of blood. Source of these receptors: a woman younger than 35 with Graves' hyperthyroidism that later progressed to Graves' ophthalmopathy.

This clonotype was seen at least ten times. This chain connects TRBV6-2 or TRBV6-3 to TRBJ2-3, with a possible D match to TRBD2 (6 bases). The ends were cut back, 8 bases at V and 1 base at J, with 13 bases in the middle. This CDR3 contains 14 residues. Per germline, CDR1 MNHEY and CDR2 SVGEGT. The CDR3 DNA sequence: TGTGCCAGCGGAATAGCGGCCCGCACAGATACGCAGTATTTT. This sequence encodes CASGIAARTDTQYF.

This clonotype occurred many times. The genes are TRBV6-5 and TRBJ1-4, with D hard to call. The CDR3 extends over 14 amino acids. V lost 2 bases, J lost 4 bases, and 8 bases lay in between. Germline V gives CDR1 MNHEY, CDR2 SVGAGI. The CDR3 bases are TGTGCCAGCAGTTACGGAAAGGGTAATGAAAAACTGTTTTTT. Translated, it gives CASSYGKGNEKLFF.

Many counts were recorded for this clonotype. This chain uses TRBV5-1 with TRBJ2-4; no clear D. Germline CDR1 reads SGHRS; CDR2 reads YFSETQ. V dropped 4 bases and J dropped 0 bases, with 11 bases sitting between them. There are 15 residues in the CDR3. The CDR3 DNA reads as TGCGCCAGCAGCAAAACGCAGATAGCCAAAAACATTCAGTACTTC. Protein: CASSKTQIAKNIQYF.

A few counts support this clonotype. The chain uses TRBV7-9 and TRBJ2-5; TRBD2 might be the D (5 bases). The CDR3 runs to 14 residues. From germline, CDR1 is SEHNR and CDR2 FQNEAQ (reference sequence). V lost 2 bases to trimming and J lost 5 bases, with 12 bases between them. Here the CDR3 DNA reads TGTGCCAGCAGCTTATCCAGTTCGGGGGAGACCCAGTACTTC. Translating it yields CASSLSSSGETQYF.

The chain employs TRBV20-1 and TRBJ2-1; 9 bases are a match to TRBD2. The CDR3 contains 16 residues. Per germline, CDR1 DFQATT and CDR2 SNEGSKA (reference sequence). The V segment lost 6 bases and the J segment 1 base; nucleotides outside the gene matches: 10. The DNA of the CDR3 is TGCAGTGCCAACTGGGCTAGCGGGGATTCCTACAATGAGCAGTTCTTC. Its translation: CSANWASGDSYNEQFF.

This clonotype was found a few times. The genes are TRBV6-1 and TRBJ2-1; D gene ambiguous. V gave up 6 bases and J gave up 0 bases, with 12 bases separating them. Germline V gene data show CDR1 as MNHNS and CDR2 as SASEGT. This CDR3 has 15 residues. The CDR3 sequence is CASSPFLDSYNEQFF. Written as DNA, the CDR3 is TGTGCCAGCAGCCCCTTCCTGGACTCCTACAATGAGCAGTTCTTC.

This clonotype was recorded at least ten times. The chain is built from TRBV9 and TRBJ2-7; D is uncertain. The CDR3 runs to 17 residues. V was trimmed by 0 bases and J by 2 bases, leaving 18 bases between them. CDR1 is SGDLS and CDR2 is YYNGEE in the germline V gene. CDR3 nucleotides: TGTGCCAGCAGCGTAGCCCCGGAAGCTGTGAATCCCTACGAGCAGTACTTC. Translation: CASSVAPEAVNPYEQYF.

J is TRBJ1-1 and V is TRBV5-1; a weak D match, TRBD1 (5 bases). This CDR3 comprises 13 residues. Germline V gene lookup returns CDR1 SGHRS and CDR2 YFSETQ. V lost 6 bases and J lost 4, with 13 bases in between. CDR3 sequence: CASTSGGSTEAFF. Here the CDR3 DNA reads TGCGCCAGCACCTCTGGGGGAAGCACTGAAGCTTTCTTT.

This clonotype appeared many times. The rearrangement uses TRBV29-1 and TRBJ2-7; D is ambiguous. The V and J ends lost 2 bases and 0 bases respectively, with 14 bases between them. The CDR3 covers 15 residues. Germline values: CDR1 SQVTM, CDR2 ANQGSEA. CDR3 protein: CSVELDGLSSYEQYF. In DNA, the CDR3 is TGCAGCGTTGAATTGGACGGCCTGAGCTCCTACGAGCAGTACTTC.

This clonotype was observed many times. The J gene is TRBJ1-2, the V gene TRBV7-2, with D hard to call. Per germline, CDR1 SGHTA and CDR2 FQGNSA. The CDR3 runs 15 residues. With 5 bases removed from V and 4 bases from J, the gap between germline ends came to 17 bases. In DNA form, the CDR3 reads TGTGCCAGCAGCCTCAGGTCTGTTGGTATCTATGGCTACACCTTC. The encoded protein is CASSLRSVGIYGYTF.

This clonotype has just a few counts. The chain carries TRBV19 and TRBJ2-2; D is unresolved. Trimming shortened V by 5 bases and J by 6 bases, and 16 bases separated the two germline ends. Germline V gene data show CDR1 as LNHDA and CDR2 as SQIVND (reference sequence). This CDR3 has 15 residues. The CDR3 region has the DNA TGTGCCAGTAGTCGAATCAAGGGAATGGCCGGGGAGCTGTTTTTT. Translating it yields CASSRIKGMAGELFF.

This clonotype has at least ten counts. V and J are TRBV27 and TRBJ2-1; TRBD2 aligns across 9 bases. CDR1 and CDR2 (germline): MNHEY, SMNVEV (reference sequence). CDR3 size: 14 residues. After removal of 3 bases from V and 6 bases from J, the junction contained 3 bases not matched to a gene. The CDR3 DNA is TGTGCCAGCAGTTTGACTAGCGGAGCCAATGAGCAGTTCTTC. Its translation is CASSLTSGANEQFF.

Ten or more counts support this clonotype. This rearrangement joins TRBV7-9 to TRBJ2-7; the D gene is possibly TRBD1 (6 bases). Deletions cut 4 bases from V and 3 bases from J, with 19 bases between. Germline CDR1 is SEHNR and CDR2 is FQNEAQ (reference sequence). The CDR3 is made up of 16 amino acids. CDR3 residues: CASSYAGYQGIYEQYF. The DNA of the CDR3 is TGTGCCAGCAGCTACGCTGGCTATCAGGGGATCTACGAGCAGTACTTC.

The chain couples TRBV13 to TRBJ2-7, with 8 bases matching TRBD1. Germline CDR1 is PRHDT and CDR2 is FYEKMQ (reference sequence). There are 16 residues in the CDR3. Trimming removed 0 bases from V and 0 bases from J; junction bases left unmatched: 4. CDR3 bases: TGTGCCAGCAGCTTAGGGCCGGGACAGGACTCCTACGAGCAGTACTTC. Protein sequence: CASSLGPGQDSYEQYF.

In this sample, this clonotype turned up once. A read error may explain this, as a much larger clone is one base away. This CDR3 fails to terminate in the conserved phenylalanine or tryptophan, so it likely reflects a read error. V is TRBV28 and J is TRBJ2-7; no clear D. The CDR3 totals 13 residues. CDR1 is MDHEN, CDR2 SYDVKM, per germline. V lost 3 bases and J 1 base, leaving 7 bases between the germline ends. The CDR3 protein is CASSLVNSYEQYL. CDR3 DNA sequence: TGTGCCAGCAGTTTGGTTAATTCCTACGAGCAGTACCTC.

The chain combines TRBV4-1 with TRBJ1-1; 7 bases line up with TRBD1. The junction had 3 bases not matched to a gene; V was cut back by 2 bases and J by 3 bases. Germline V gene data show CDR1 as MGHRA and CDR2 as YSYEKL. This CDR3 contains 14 residues. Written as DNA, the CDR3 is TGCGCCAGCAGCCAACACAGGGGTGACACTGAAGCTTTCTTT. This gives the protein CASSQHRGDTEAFF.

This clonotype was seen only a few times. CDR3 loop: CASSLESGMGDTQYF. CDR3 DNA: TGCGCCAGCAGCTTGGAGTCAGGGATGGGGGATACGCAGTATTTT. The chain has TRBV5-1 and TRBJ2-3; tentatively, D is TRBD1 (5 bases). V was trimmed by 0 bases and J by 6 bases, leaving 14 bases between them. The CDR3 runs to 15 residues. CDR1 SGHRS and CDR2 YFSETQ come from the germline V gene.

J is TRBJ2-5 and V is TRBV2, with a weak D call TRBD2 (5 bases). Germline loops: CDR1 SNHLY, CDR2 FYNNEI. CDR3 size: 14 residues. The V end lost 7 bases, the J end lost 3 bases, and 15 bases lay between the germline ends. The CDR3 DNA sequence: TGTGCCAGCAAGGTGGACTTCCTGAAAGAGACCCAGTACTTC. The encoded protein is CASKVDFLKETQYF.

At least ten counts were recorded for this clonotype. The V call is TRBV12-3 or TRBV12-4, the J call TRBJ2-7; no firm D call. V was trimmed by 6 bases and J by 7 bases, leaving 13 bases between them. This CDR3 is 12 amino acids long. DNA for the CDR3: TGTGCCAGCAGATACGCAATCGGAGAGCAGTACTTC. This codes for CASRYAIGEQYF.